A single sample gave rise to the 6 T cell receptor beta chains below, sequenced in a study of T cells in Graves' hyperthyroidism and ophthalmopathy. The CDR3 regions of TCR beta were amplified from RNA transcripts. The HTBI primer set was used in a first-round RT-PCR of the TCR CDR3. Using its own MiXCR run on the multiplex PCR reads, TCRdb lists one record per CDR3 protein. Here the sample spans around 440,000 distinct CDR3 sequences, around 16% being singletons. The sequencing input was blood. The receptors originated from a woman aged 18 to 35 with Graves' hyperthyroidism.

At least ten counts were recorded for this clonotype. The V gene is TRBV29-1, the J gene TRBJ2-1; 11 bases agree with TRBD2. Looked up from germline, CDR1 is SQVTM and CDR2 is ANQGSEA. V was pared by 3 bases and J by 2 bases, with 3 bases of the junction left unmatched. The CDR3 sequence is 15 residues long. The CDR3 region has the DNA TGCAGCGTTGATCCTAGCGGGGGGACCTACAATGAGCAGTTCTTC. Translating it yields CSVDPSGGTYNEQFF.

The sample holds many counts of this clonotype. V and J are TRBV3-1 and TRBJ2-1, with 7 bases identical to TRBD2. Germline lookup yields CDR1 LGHDT and CDR2 YNNKEL (reference sequence). The V and J ends lost 2 bases and 6 bases, in that order; junction bases with no gene match: 10. CDR3 length: 16 residues. CDR3 protein: CASSQSRLAYSNEQFF. CDR3 nucleotide sequence: TGTGCCAGCAGCCAAAGCCGACTAGCATATAGCAATGAGCAGTTCTTC.

This clonotype was counted ten times or more. Germline is not matched at one junction end, which may reflect a read error. The chain joins TRBV7-7 to TRBJ2-2; D is ambiguous. Germline CDR1 SSHAT, CDR2 FNYEAQ (reference sequence). The length of the CDR3 is 16 residues. DNA for the CDR3: TGTGCTAGCAGCTTAGACCCAGCAGGGAACACCGGGGAGCTGTTTTTT. Its translation is CASSLDPAGNTGELFF.

The V call is TRBV28, the J call TRBJ1-1, with 7 bases aligning to TRBD1. CDR3 length: 21 amino acids. The J segment lost 1 base and the V segment lost 2 bases, leaving 22 bases of the junction unmatched. Germline assignment: CDR1 MDHEN and CDR2 SYDVKM. The CDR3 loop is CASSLALGRGRRSHTNTEAFF. CDR3 nucleotide sequence: TGTGCCAGCAGTTTAGCGCTTGGTAGGGGGCGACGATCCCACACGAACACTGAAGCTTTCTTT.

The genes are TRBV12-3 or TRBV12-4 and TRBJ2-5, with 7 bases fitting TRBD2. Unmatched junction bases numbered 3, after V lost 5 bases and J lost 3 bases. This CDR3 region has 13 residues. The CDR3 bases are TGTGCCAGCAGTAGCGGGGCGGAAGAGACCCAGTACTTC. Translation: CASSSGAEETQYF.

The rearrangement links TRBV5-6 to TRBJ2-6; D may be TRBD1 (6 bases). There are 15 residues in the CDR3. Trimming took 5 bases from V and 2 from J, leaving 11 bases between them. CDR1 and CDR2 (germline): SGHDT, YYEEEE. The CDR3 sequence is CASRHRETGANVLTF. DNA for the CDR3: TGTGCCAGCAGGCACAGGGAAACTGGGGCCAACGTCCTGACTTTC.